Each of the 26 T cell receptor beta chains below was sequenced from the same sample in a study of T cell changes during pregnancy in multiple sclerosis (dated by TCRdb to between 2017 and 2020). Libraries were constructed by the immunoSEQ multiplex PCR assay. Entries here come from immuneACCESS through TCRdb and include only in-frame sequences with V and J called. Some clones fail to appear in such tables; in the studies checked, an unresolved V gene covers under half of the shortfall, and the cause of the remainder is unknown. The sample yields 30,000 to 40,000 clones; over 80% were counted once. Clones ranked in the top ten supply 2.5% to 3% of the sample. The source material was CD4+ T cells from peripheral blood mononuclear cells, sampled in the third trimester of pregnancy. These receptors came from a female donor in good health, enrolled as a control in a pregnancy study.

The chain uses TRBV7-9 and TRBJ2-4, with TRBD1 identical over 7 bases. Trimming at V came to 4 bases and at J to 0 bases, leaving 3 bases not matched to a gene. Germline V gene data show CDR1 as SEHNR and CDR2 as FQNEAQ (reference sequence). CDR3 length: 15 residues. Here the CDR3 reads CASSSRQGAKNIQYF. The DNA for the CDR3 is TGTGCCAGCAGCTCCAGACAGGGAGCCAAAAACATTCAGTACTTC.

The chain employs TRBV4-3 and TRBJ2-1; TRBD2 aligns across 13 bases. With V trimmed by 0 bases and J by 4 bases, 9 bases remained unmatched. Germline lookup yields CDR1 LGHNA and CDR2 YSLEER. This CDR3 has 19 amino acids. The CDR3 region has the DNA TGCGCCAGCAGCCAAGATCTCATCGGGACTAGCGGGATTTACAATGAGCAGTTCTTC. Protein product: CASSQDLIGTSGIYNEQFF.

The chain recombines TRBV7-9 with TRBJ1-4, with D unclear. The CDR3 spans 14 residues. Germline-derived CDR1 and CDR2 are SEHNR and FQNEAQ (reference sequence). The V and J ends lost 5 bases and 4 bases respectively, with 11 bases between them. CDR3 in DNA: TGTGCCAGCAGCAACTACCCGATTAATGAAAAACTGTTTTTT. Protein product: CASSNYPINEKLFF.

The chain is built from TRBV28 and TRBJ2-3, with D tentatively TRBD2 (6 bases). Germline V CDR1 and CDR2: MDHEN, SYDVKM. Trimming cost V 3 bases and J 0 bases, with 13 bases left between them. This CDR3 spans 16 amino acids. Here the CDR3 reads CASSFAGTTSTDTQYF. The CDR3 coding sequence is TGTGCCAGCAGTTTTGCGGGGACGACTAGCACAGATACGCAGTATTTT.

The chain combines TRBV5-5 with TRBJ2-1; 7 nucleotides align to TRBD2. The junction had 13 bases not matched to a gene; V was cut back by 4 bases and J by 6 bases. The CDR3 sequence is 16 residues long. Looked up from germline, CDR1 is SGHKS and CDR2 is YYEKEE (reference sequence). CDR3 sequence reads: CASSGTAHGGSNEQFF. CDR3 DNA: TGTGCCAGCAGCGGGACCGCCCACGGCGGGAGCAATGAGCAGTTCTTC. The variable domain in full, completed from reference TRBV5-5 and TRBJ2-1, reads DAGVTQSPTHLIKTRGQQVTLRCSPISGHKSVSWYQQVLGQGPQFIFQYYEKEERGRGNFPDRFSARQFPNYSSELNVNALLLGDSALYLCASSGTAHGGSNEQFFGPGTRLTVL.

The rearrangement uses TRBV18 and TRBJ1-1; D is perhaps TRBD1 (5 bases). CDR1 is KGHSH and CDR2 is LQKENI in the germline V gene. V lost 3 bases, J lost 5 bases, and 16 bases lay in between. The CDR3 has 15 residues. The CDR3 sequence is CASSPAGGDVTEAFF. CDR3 DNA: TGTGCCAGCTCACCGGCGGGGGGGGACGTAACTGAAGCTTTCTTT.

The V and J genes are TRBV6-5 and TRBJ2-1; the match to TRBD2 covers 9 bases. CDR1 is MNHEY, CDR2 SVGAGI, per germline. This CDR3 is built from 14 residues. V was pared by 5 bases and J by 5 bases, with 4 bases of the junction left unmatched. The CDR3 DNA reads as TGTGCCAGCAGTGTCGGACTAGCGAACAATGAGCAGTTCTTC. Translation: CASSVGLANNEQFF.

This chain links TRBV11-2 with TRBJ2-1; TRBD2 agrees at 12 bases. CDR1 and CDR2 from the germline V gene are SGHAT and FQNNGV. V lost 4 bases to trimming and J lost 6 bases; unmatched junction nucleotides: 4. The CDR3 spans 15 residues. The CDR3 DNA is TGTGCCAGCAGCTCCCTAGCGGGGGGGGGCAATGAGCAGTTCTTC. It translates to CASSSLAGGGNEQFF.

The count of this clone is one. The CDR3 sequence is CASSSRGRVTEAFF. CDR3 nucleotides: TGCGCCAGCAGCTCCAGGGGGCGAGTCACTGAAGCTTTCTTT. The chain links TRBV5-1 to TRBJ1-1; 8 bases fit TRBD1. CDR1 is SGHRS and CDR2 is YFSETQ in the germline V gene. Trimming removed 3 bases from V and 4 bases from J; junction bases left unmatched: 5. This CDR3 is built from 14 residues.

This clone was found once. This CDR3 reads CASSQDARQDEQYF. The DNA of the CDR3 is TGCGCCAGCAGCCAAGATGCAAGGCAGGATGAGCAGTACTTC. J is TRBJ2-7 and V is TRBV4-1; D unresolved. From germline, CDR1 is MGHRA and CDR2 YSYEKL. V lost 0 bases, J lost 7 bases, and 13 bases lay in between. The CDR3 consists of 14 residues.

The chain employs TRBV28 and TRBJ1-5; 7 bases match TRBD1. Germline V gene data show CDR1 as MDHEN and CDR2 as SYDVKM. V lost 1 base, J lost 7 bases, and 4 bases stayed unmatched. This CDR3 contains 14 residues. The CDR3 nucleotides read TGTGCCAGCAGTTTATACTACAGGGGACAGCCCCAGCATTTT. This gives the protein CASSLYYRGQPQHF.

The chain joins TRBV5-5 to TRBJ1-1; D may be TRBD1 (6 bases). Germline V gene sequence: CDR1 SGHKS, CDR2 YYEKEE (reference sequence). The CDR3 extends over 16 amino acids. The V gene lost 0 bases and the J gene lost 6 bases, with 18 bases spanning the gap. DNA for the CDR3: TGTGCCAGCAGCTTGGTAGTGGCAGGGGCTTTGGCTGAAGCTTTCTTT. This encodes CASSLVVAGALAEAFF.

The chain recombines TRBV9 with TRBJ2-2; maybe TRBD2 (6 bases). The CDR3 has 16 amino acids. The germline V gene encodes CDR1 SGDLS and CDR2 YYNGEE. Trimming cost V 0 bases and J 2 bases, with 11 bases left between them. The DNA of the CDR3 is TGTGCCAGCAGCGTAGGGGTCGGGAGTAACACCGGGGAGCTGTTTTTT. It specifies CASSVGVGSNTGELFF.

The V and J genes are TRBV7-6 and TRBJ2-1, with unresolved D. The V gene's germline CDR1 is SGHVS and CDR2 FNYEAQ. Deletions cut 4 bases from V and 9 bases from J, with 7 bases between. The CDR3 sequence is 11 residues long. The DNA for the CDR3 is TGTGCCAGCAGCTCCTTTAGTGAGCAGTTCTTC. This translates into CASSSFSEQFF.

The chain couples TRBV19 to TRBJ2-3; weak D call: TRBD2 (7 bases). Germline-derived CDR1 and CDR2 are LNHDA and SQIVND (reference sequence). The CDR3 consists of 16 residues. V shed 7 bases and J shed 2 bases, with 19 bases lying between them. The CDR3 here is CASTPRGEGLTDTQYF. CDR3 coding DNA: TGTGCCAGTACCCCTAGGGGGGAGGGCCTCACAGATACGCAGTATTTT.

This sequence joins TRBV10-1 and TRBJ2-5, with TRBD1 as a possible D gene (6 bases). The DNA end is a closer match to TRBJ2-7, so the J assignment may be wrong. The CDR3 is 15 residues long. Germline V gives CDR1 WNHNN, CDR2 SYGVQD (reference sequence). CDR3 DNA: TGCGCCAGCAGTGATAGACCCGGACAGAACTACGAGCAGTACTTC. Its translation is CASSDRPGQNYEQYF.

The chain recombines TRBV28 with TRBJ1-6; a possible D gene is TRBD1 (5 bases). Trimming left V 6 bases short and J 0 bases short, with 12 bases between. The CDR3 length is 16 residues. Germline CDR1 MDHEN, CDR2 SYDVKM. The DNA of the CDR3 is TGTGCCAGCAGCCTAGACAGCAGCTCCTATAATTCACCCCTCCACTTT. It translates to CASSLDSSSYNSPLHF.

The chain links TRBV5-1 to TRBJ2-1; 11 nucleotides align to TRBD2. J gave up 2 bases and V 4 bases, and 5 bases lay outside the gene matches. CDR1 is SGHRS, CDR2 YFSETQ, per germline. CDR3 length equals 16 residues. The CDR3 DNA reads as TGCGCCAGCAGCCAAACTAGCGGGGGTACCTACAATGAGCAGTTCTTC. Its protein product is CASSQTSGGTYNEQFF. Drawing the rest from reference TRBV5-1 and TRBJ2-1, the complete variable domain is KAGVTQTPRYLIKTRGQQVTLSCSPISGHRSVSWYQQTPGQGLQFLFEYFSETQRNKGNFPGRFSGRQFSNSRSEMNVSTLELGDSALYLCASSQTSGGTYNEQFFGPGTRLTVL.

The rearrangement uses TRBV4-1 and TRBJ2-5, with 12 bases matching TRBD2. Trimming cost V 6 bases and J 2 bases; bases outside gene matches: 4. The germline V gene has CDR1 MGHRA and CDR2 YSYEKL. The CDR3 extends over 15 amino acids. CDR3 loop: CASRLGLAGQETQYF. DNA of the CDR3: TGCGCCAGCAGGTTAGGACTAGCGGGACAAGAGACCCAGTACTTC.

The chain joins TRBV13 to TRBJ2-7; 10 nucleotides match TRBD2. V gave up 1 base and J gave up 2 bases; unmatched junction bases: 14. This CDR3 spans 19 amino acids. Germline V CDR1 and CDR2: PRHDT, FYEKMQ (reference sequence). CDR3 residues: CASSLAPTSGLTPTYEQYF. The CDR3 DNA reads TGTGCCAGCAGCTTAGCCCCGACTAGCGGGCTAACCCCAACCTACGAGCAGTACTTC.

V and J are TRBV28 and TRBJ2-2, with a possible D match to TRBD2 (7 bases). The CDR3 runs 15 residues. The V and J ends lost 2 bases and 5 bases respectively, with 12 bases between them. CDR1 is MDHEN, CDR2 SYDVKM, per germline. CDR3 sequence: CASSLGGARTGELFF. CDR3 DNA: TGTGCCAGCAGTTTAGGGGGGGCGAGGACCGGGGAGCTGTTTTTT.

The J gene is TRBJ1-4, the V gene TRBV9; no clear D gene. Germline V lookup: CDR1 SGDLS, CDR2 YYNGEE. Trimming removed 0 bases from V and 5 bases from J, with 5 bases in between. The CDR3 covers 13 residues. The CDR3 sequence is CASSVDLNEKLFF. CDR3 DNA: TGTGCCAGCAGCGTAGATCTAAATGAAAAACTGTTTTTT.

The rearrangement joins TRBV29-1 to TRBJ2-4, with D possibly TRBD1 on 6 matching bases. CDR1 and CDR2 from the germline V gene are SQVTM and ANQGSEA. V was cut by 6 bases and J by 6 bases, with 12 bases left in between. This CDR3 spans 12 amino acids. The CDR3 nucleotides are TGCAGCGTCCGGCAGGACAGAAACATTCAGTACTTC. This gives the protein CSVRQDRNIQYF.

CDR3 residues: CASILESGLQQYF. DNA of the CDR3: TGTGCCAGCATACTAGAAAGTGGACTGCAGCAGTACTTC. The V call is TRBV6-1, the J call TRBJ2-7, with D perhaps matching TRBD2 (5 bases). CDR3 length: 13 residues. Germline assignment: CDR1 MNHNS and CDR2 SASEGT. Trimming removed 7 bases from V and 8 bases from J, with 18 bases in between.

J is TRBJ1-2 and V is TRBV7-3; 12 nucleotides align to TRBD1. The CDR3 runs 14 residues. Germline loops: CDR1 SGHTA, CDR2 FQGTGA. After removal of 5 bases from V and 8 bases from J, the junction contained 6 bases not matched to a gene. In DNA, the CDR3 is TGTGCCAGCAGCCAGGGACAGGGGGCGGAAGGCTACACCTTC. It encodes CASSQGQGAEGYTF.

This chain uses TRBV7-2 with TRBJ2-5; 7 nucleotides agree with TRBD1. The V gene's germline CDR1 is SGHTA and CDR2 FQGNSA. This CDR3 region has 13 residues. The V and J ends lost 5 bases and 5 bases, in that order; junction bases with no gene match: 5. CDR3 nucleotides: TGTGCCAGCAGCCAAGACAGGGAGGAGACCCAGTACTTC. Translation gives CASSQDREETQYF.